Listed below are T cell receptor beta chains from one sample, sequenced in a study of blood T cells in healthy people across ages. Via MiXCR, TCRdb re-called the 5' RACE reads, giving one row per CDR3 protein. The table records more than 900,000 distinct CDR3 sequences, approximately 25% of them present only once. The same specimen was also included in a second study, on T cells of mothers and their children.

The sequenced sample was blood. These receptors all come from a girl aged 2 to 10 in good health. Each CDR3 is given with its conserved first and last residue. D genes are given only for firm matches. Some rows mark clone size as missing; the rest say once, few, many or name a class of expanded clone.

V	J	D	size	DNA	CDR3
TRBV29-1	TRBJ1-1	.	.	TGCAGCGTTGAACGGGGGATTCGGGTCGCGAACACTGAAGCTTTCTTT	CSVERGIRVANTEAFF
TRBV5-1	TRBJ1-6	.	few	TGCGCCAGCAGCTTGGGGGGGACCCTCCACTTT	CASSLGGTLHF
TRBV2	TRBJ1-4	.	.	TGTGCCAGCAGTGAGGTCTCCCTAAGGATCAATAATGAAAAACTGTTTTTT	CASSEVSLRINNEKLFF
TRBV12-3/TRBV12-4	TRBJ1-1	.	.	TGTGCCAGCAGCTTCGGTGGGGGGGAGGCTGAAGCTTTCTTT	CASSFGGGEAEAFF
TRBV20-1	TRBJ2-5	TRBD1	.	TGCAGTGCTAGAGCCGTAGACAGGGGACCAGAGACCCAGTACTTC	CSARAVDRGPETQYF
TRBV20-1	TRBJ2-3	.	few	TGCAGTGCTAAGGGTCTAGGCGGGAGCACAGATACGCAGTATTTT	CSAKGLGGSTDTQYF
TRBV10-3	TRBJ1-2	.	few	TGTGCCATCAGTGTAGACAGTATCTATGGCTACACCTTC	CAISVDSIYGYTF
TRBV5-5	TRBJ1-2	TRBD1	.	TGTGCCAGCAGCTCGACAGGGGGGAGCTATGGCTACACCTTC	CASSSTGGSYGYTF
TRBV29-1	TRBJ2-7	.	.	TGCAGCGTTGCCCCGTTCAGTCAGGGTTACGAGCAGTACTTC	CSVAPFSQGYEQYF
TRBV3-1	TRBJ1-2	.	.	TGTGCCAGCAGCCAAGGTCGCCCATCCTCCTACACCTTC	CASSQGRPSSYTF
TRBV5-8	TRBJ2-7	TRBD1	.	TGTGCCAGCAGCCCCATGTTTGGGGACAGGGGGTCCTACGAGCAGTACTTC	CASSPMFGDRGSYEQYF
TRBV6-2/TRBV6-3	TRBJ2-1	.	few	TGTGCCAGCAGTGACCTGGTCTCCTACAATGAGCAGTTCTTC	CASSDLVSYNEQFF
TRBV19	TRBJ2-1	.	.	TGTGCCAGTAGTACCGGGCTAATCGTAGGTAGCTATGAGCAGTTCTTC	CASSTGLIVGSYEQFF
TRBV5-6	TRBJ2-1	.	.	TGTGCCAGCAGCTCCTCCCCCAAAAACAATGAGCAGTTCTTC	CASSSSPKNNEQFF
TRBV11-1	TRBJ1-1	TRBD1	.	TGTGCCAGCAGCTTTCAGAGACAGGGGGCGAAAGGAACTGAAGCTTTCTTT	CASSFQRQGAKGTEAFF
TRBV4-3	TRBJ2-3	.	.	TGCGCCGGCAGCCAAGATCAGGGGAAGGCGCAGTATTTT	CAGSQDQGKAQYF
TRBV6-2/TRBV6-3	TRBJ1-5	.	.	TGTGCCAGCAGTTTTGCAGAGTATAGCAGTCAGCCCCAGCATTTT	CASSFAEYSSQPQHF
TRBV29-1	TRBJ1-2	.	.	TGCAGCGTTGAGCTTGACACTGCAGGAGGCTACACCTTC	CSVELDTAGGYTF
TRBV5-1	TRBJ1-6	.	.	TGCGCCAGCAGCCTGAATCAAGGGGCGTCGAATAATTCACCCCTCCACTTT	CASSLNQGASNNSPLHF
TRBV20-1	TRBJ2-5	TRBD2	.	TGCAGTGCTAGAGAGCGGGAGTTGGGGACCCAGTACTTC	CSARERELGTQYF
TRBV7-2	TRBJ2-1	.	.	TGTGCCAGCAGCTTACGGAGTTTTAAAACAAATGAGCAGTTCTTC	CASSLRSFKTNEQFF
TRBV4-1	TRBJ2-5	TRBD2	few	TGCGCCAGCAGCCAACTAGCGGGAGATTGGGAGACCCAGTACTTC	CASSQLAGDWETQYF
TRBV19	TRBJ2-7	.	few	TGTGCCAGTAGTGCGGCCACCCTTTCCTACGAGCAGTACTTC	CASSAATLSYEQYF
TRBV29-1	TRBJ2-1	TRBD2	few	TGCAGCGTTGAATGGATGGCGGGGGACTCCTACAATGAGCAGTTCTTC	CSVEWMAGDSYNEQFF
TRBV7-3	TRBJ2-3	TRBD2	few	TGTGCCAGCAGCTTAGGCGGGACTAGCGGAAATACGCAGTATTTT	CASSLGGTSGNTQYF
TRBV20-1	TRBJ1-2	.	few	TGCAGTGCTAGGCCGCCTAGTCCATGGACCATTGGCAACACCTTC	CSARPPSPWTIGNTF
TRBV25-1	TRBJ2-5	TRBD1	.	TGTGCCAGCAGTGGGACAGGTAGAGAGACCCAGTACTTC	CASSGTGRETQYF
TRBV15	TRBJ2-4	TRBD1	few	TGTGCCACCAGCACCTTCACAGGGGACGACATTCAGTACTTC	CATSTFTGDDIQYF
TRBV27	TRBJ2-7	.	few	TGTGCCAGCAGTCCCTCTAGCCGGGGAGTCGAGCAGTACTTC	CASSPSSRGVEQYF
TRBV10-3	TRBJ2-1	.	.	TGTGCCATCTGGGACTCGGTTGATGAGCAGTTCTTC	CAIWDSVDEQFF
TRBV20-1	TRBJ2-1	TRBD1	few	TGCAGTGCTTCTGACAGGGACTACAATGAGCAGTTCTTC	CSASDRDYNEQFF
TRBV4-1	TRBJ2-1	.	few	TGCGCCAGCAGCCCAGGGAGCGGATCCTCCTACAATGAGCAGTTCTTC	CASSPGSGSSYNEQFF
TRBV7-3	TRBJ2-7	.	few	TGTGCCAGCAGCTTATACGGCGGGAAAGGGTACGAGCAGTACTTC	CASSLYGGKGYEQYF
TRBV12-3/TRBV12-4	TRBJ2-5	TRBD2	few	TGTGCCAGCAGTGCAGGGACTAGCGGGCTACAAGAGACCCAGTACTTC	CASSAGTSGLQETQYF
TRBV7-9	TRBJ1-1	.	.	TGTGCCAGCAGCCCTGGGGGTGAAGGGTTTTGGGGAGCTTTCTTT	CASSPGGEGFWGAFF
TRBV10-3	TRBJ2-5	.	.	TGTGTCATCAGGGACATAGAGGAGACCCAGTACTTC	CVIRDIEETQYF
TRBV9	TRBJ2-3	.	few	TGTGCCAGCAGCGTAGATCTAGGTCCCGCAGATACGCAGTATTTT	CASSVDLGPADTQYF
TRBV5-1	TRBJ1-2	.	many	TGCGCCAGCAGCTTGACGACAGCCTATGGCTACACCTTC	CASSLTTAYGYTF
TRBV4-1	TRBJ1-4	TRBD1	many	TGCGCCAGCAGCCAAGAACGGACAGGGGATAATGAAAAACTGTTTTTT	CASSQERTGDNEKLFF
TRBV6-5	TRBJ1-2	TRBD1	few	TGTGCCAGCAGTTCCTTCGGAGGGGGCGGCTACACCTTC	CASSSFGGGGYTF
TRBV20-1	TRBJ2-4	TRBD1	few	TGCAGTGCTAGAGAGGTCGTGAGGGACAGGGAAGGCAAAAACATTCAGTACTTC	CSAREVVRDREGKNIQYF
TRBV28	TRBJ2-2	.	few	TGTGCCAGCAGTTTGTGGCGAGAGGGAAGTAAGACCGGGGAGCTGTTTTTT	CASSLWREGSKTGELFF
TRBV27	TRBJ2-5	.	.	TGTGCCCGCCGCAGGGTCCAGACCCAGTACTTC	CARRRVQTQYF
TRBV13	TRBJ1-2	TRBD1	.	TGTGCCAGCAGCTCAGGGGGCCCAGGGACCTATGGCTACACCTTC	CASSSGGPGTYGYTF
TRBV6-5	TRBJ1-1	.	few	TGTGCCACCGGCCCCGTGATTGCTGAAGCTTTCTTT	CATGPVIAEAFF
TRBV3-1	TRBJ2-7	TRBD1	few	TGTGCCAGCAGCCGATGGGACAGCCCTCCGTACTTC	CASSRWDSPPYF
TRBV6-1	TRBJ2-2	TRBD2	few	TGTGCCAGCAGTGCCTATCTAGCGGGCCCTAGGAGCAGGGAGCTGTTTTTT	CASSAYLAGPRSRELFF
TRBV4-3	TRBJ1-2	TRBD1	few	TGCGCCAGCAGCCAAGATCTTTCAGGGGGCGCGAGCTATGGCTACACCTTC	CASSQDLSGGASYGYTF
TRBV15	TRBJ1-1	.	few	TGTGCCACCAGCAGAGAGGGGTCGGGGAGCACTGAAGCTTTCTTT	CATSREGSGSTEAFF